These 2 T cell receptor beta chains were sequenced from one sample in a study of blood T cell repertoires in COVID-19. The method was immunoSEQ multiplex PCR; TCRdb's version includes in-frame clones alone and lacks a portion of them. The sample consists of roughly 200,000 clones, approximately 81% of them appearing once. Sequencing was performed on peripheral blood. These receptor sequences come from a woman of 80 years or more with acute or convalescent COVID-19.

CDR3 nucleotides: TGTGCCAGCAGCGCAGCGGGGGACCAGCCCCAGCATTTT. Its protein is CASSAAGDQPQHF. This chain connects TRBV9 to TRBJ1-5; a possible D gene is TRBD1 (5 bases). The CDR3 has 13 amino acids. Germline V gives CDR1 SGDLS, CDR2 YYNGEE. Trimming cost V 3 bases and J 7 bases, with 11 bases left between them. Variable domain in full (rest from reference TRBV9 and TRBJ1-5): DSGVTQTPKHLITATGQRVTLRCSPRSGDLSVYWYQQSLDQGLQFLIQYYNGEERAKGNILERFSAQQFPDLHSELNLSSLELGDSALYFCASSAAGDQPQHFGDGTRLSIL.

V usage is TRBV5-1 and J usage is TRBJ1-4; the match to TRBD1 covers 8 bases. The germline V gene has CDR1 SGHRS and CDR2 YFSETQ. V trimming: 3 bases; J trimming: 4 bases; junction bases outside the gene matches: 5. The CDR3 length is 15 residues. CDR3 in amino acids: CASSWTGRDNEKLFF. In DNA, the CDR3 is TGCGCCAGCAGCTGGACAGGGCGAGATAATGAAAAACTGTTTTTT. Using reference TRBV5-1 and TRBJ1-4 for the parts outside the CDR3, the full variable domain is KAGVTQTPRYLIKTRGQQVTLSCSPISGHRSVSWYQQTPGQGLQFLFEYFSETQRNKGNFPGRFSGRQFSNSRSEMNVSTLELGDSALYLCASSWTGRDNEKLFFGSGTQLSVL.